The following is a T cell receptor beta chain sequence with its context. The target antigen is unknown. Some clones are missing from TCRdb's copy, which holds only in-frame ones; the method was immunoSEQ multiplex PCR. The table lists about 100,000 clones, around 87% of them singletons. These data come from a study of T cell responses to AZD1222 COVID-19 vaccine. Study conclusions and caveats: The peak T cell response came first, and repertoires were sampled only after it. The donor cohort was predominantly white British with a female majority, and clonal diversity may have been underestimated. Spike-spanning, vaccine-associated CD4 TCRs were dominant at 160-218 and 743-854.

This CDR3 contains 14 residues. The germline gives CDR1 SGDLS, CDR2 YYNGEE. V dropped 0 bases and J dropped 7 bases, with 13 bases sitting between them. Second-dose intervals of approximately 4 or approximately 12 weeks were pooled. The receptor was derived from an adult who received the AZD1222 COVID-19 vaccine. The material sequenced was peripheral blood, taken 28 days after the second AZD1222 dose. The chain couples TRBV9 to TRBJ1-2; no clear D gene. The chain's CDR3 is CASSVDLAGRGYTF. As DNA, the CDR3 is TGTGCCAGCAGCGTAGATTTGGCAGGTCGTGGCTACACCTTC.